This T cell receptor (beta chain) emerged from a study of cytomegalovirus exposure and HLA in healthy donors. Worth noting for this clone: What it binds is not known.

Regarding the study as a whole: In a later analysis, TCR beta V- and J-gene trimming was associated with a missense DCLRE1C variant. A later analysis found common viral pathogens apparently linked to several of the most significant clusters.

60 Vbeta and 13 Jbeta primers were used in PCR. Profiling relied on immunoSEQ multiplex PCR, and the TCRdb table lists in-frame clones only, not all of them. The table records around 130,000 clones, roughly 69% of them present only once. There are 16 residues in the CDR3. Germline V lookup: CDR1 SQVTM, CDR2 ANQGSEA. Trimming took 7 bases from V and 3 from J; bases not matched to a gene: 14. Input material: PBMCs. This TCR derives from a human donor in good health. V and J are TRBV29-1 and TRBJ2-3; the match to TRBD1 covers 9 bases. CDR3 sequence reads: CSAKGAGQGRTDTQYF. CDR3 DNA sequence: TGCAGCGCGAAAGGGGCGGGACAGGGTAGGACAGATACGCAGTATTTT.